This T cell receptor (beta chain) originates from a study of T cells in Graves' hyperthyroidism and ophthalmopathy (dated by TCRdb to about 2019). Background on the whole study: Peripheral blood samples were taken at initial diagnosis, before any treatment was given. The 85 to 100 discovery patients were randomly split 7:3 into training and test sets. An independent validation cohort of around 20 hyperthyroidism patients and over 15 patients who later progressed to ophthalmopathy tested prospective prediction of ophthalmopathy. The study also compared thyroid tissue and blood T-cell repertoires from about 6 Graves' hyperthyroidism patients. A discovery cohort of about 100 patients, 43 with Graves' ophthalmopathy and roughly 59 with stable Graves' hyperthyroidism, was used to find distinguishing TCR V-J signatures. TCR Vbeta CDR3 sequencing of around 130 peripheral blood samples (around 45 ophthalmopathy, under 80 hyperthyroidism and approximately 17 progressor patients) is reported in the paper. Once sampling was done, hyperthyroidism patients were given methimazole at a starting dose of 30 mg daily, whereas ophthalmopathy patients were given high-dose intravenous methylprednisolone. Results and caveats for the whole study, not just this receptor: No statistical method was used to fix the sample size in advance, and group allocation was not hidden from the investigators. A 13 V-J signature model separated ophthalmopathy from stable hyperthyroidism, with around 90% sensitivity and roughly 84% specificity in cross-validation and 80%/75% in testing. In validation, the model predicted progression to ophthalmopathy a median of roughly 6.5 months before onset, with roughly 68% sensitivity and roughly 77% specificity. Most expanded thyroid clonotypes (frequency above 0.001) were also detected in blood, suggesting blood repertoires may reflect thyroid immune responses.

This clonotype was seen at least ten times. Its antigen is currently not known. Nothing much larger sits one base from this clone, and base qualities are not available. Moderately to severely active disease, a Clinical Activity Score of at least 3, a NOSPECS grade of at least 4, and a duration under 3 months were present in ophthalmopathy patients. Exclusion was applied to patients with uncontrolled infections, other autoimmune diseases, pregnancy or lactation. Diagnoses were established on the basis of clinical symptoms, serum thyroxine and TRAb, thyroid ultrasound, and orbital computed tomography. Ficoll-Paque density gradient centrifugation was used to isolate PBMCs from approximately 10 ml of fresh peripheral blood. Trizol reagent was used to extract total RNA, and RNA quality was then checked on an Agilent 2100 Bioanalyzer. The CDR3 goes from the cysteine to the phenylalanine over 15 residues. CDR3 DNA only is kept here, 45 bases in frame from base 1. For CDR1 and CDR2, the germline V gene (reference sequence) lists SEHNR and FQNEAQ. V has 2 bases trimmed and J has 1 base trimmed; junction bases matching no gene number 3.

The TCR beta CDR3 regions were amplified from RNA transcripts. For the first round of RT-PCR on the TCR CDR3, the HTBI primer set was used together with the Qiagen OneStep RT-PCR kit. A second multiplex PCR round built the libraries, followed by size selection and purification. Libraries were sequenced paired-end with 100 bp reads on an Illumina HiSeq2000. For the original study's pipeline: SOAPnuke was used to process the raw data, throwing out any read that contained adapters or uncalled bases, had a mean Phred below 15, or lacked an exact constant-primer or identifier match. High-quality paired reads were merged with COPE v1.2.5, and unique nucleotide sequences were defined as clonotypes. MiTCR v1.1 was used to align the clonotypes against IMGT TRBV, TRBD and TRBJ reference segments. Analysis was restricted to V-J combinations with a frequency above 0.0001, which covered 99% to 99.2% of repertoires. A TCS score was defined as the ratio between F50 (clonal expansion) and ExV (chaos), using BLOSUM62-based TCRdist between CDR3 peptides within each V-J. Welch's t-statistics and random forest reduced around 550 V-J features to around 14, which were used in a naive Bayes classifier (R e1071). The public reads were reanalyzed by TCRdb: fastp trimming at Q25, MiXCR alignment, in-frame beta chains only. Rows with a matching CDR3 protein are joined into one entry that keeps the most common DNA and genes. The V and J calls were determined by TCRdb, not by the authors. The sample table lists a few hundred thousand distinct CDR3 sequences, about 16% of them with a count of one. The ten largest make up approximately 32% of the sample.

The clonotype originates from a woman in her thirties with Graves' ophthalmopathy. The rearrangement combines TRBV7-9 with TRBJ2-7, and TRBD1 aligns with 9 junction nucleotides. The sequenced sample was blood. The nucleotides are TGTGCCAGCAGCTTAACAGGGGGCGCATCCTACGAGCAGTACTTC. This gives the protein CASSLTGGASYEQYF.